The 22 T cell receptor beta chains below were found in one sample sequenced in a study of T cells in Graves' hyperthyroidism and ophthalmopathy. The source material, RNA transcripts, was used to amplify TCR beta CDR3 regions. The HTBI primer set drove a first-round RT-PCR of the TCR CDR3. Each CDR3 protein is one row after TCRdb ran MiXCR on the multiplex PCR reads. Here the sample spans about 250,000 distinct CDR3 sequences, more than 20% being singletons. The sequencing input was blood. These receptors all stem from a woman aged 40 to 50 with Graves' ophthalmopathy.

The chain uses TRBV5-1 and TRBJ2-5; D is ambiguous. Germline V lookup: CDR1 SGHRS, CDR2 YFSETQ. CDR3 length: 14 amino acids. Trimming took 1 base from V and 5 from J, leaving 12 bases between them. Here the CDR3 reads CASSLRLVAETQYF. Written as DNA, the CDR3 is TGCGCCAGCAGCTTGAGGTTGGTGGCGGAGACCCAGTACTTC.

The chain carries TRBV24-1 and TRBJ2-2; D might be TRBD1 (5 bases). The germline V gene encodes CDR1 KGHDR and CDR2 SFDVKD. V was trimmed by 4 bases and J by 4 bases, leaving 12 bases between them. The CDR3 contains 15 residues. CDR3 nucleotides: TGTGCCACCAGTGACCCCCGACAGACCACCGGGGAGCTGTTTTTT. Residues: CATSDPRQTTGELFF.

CDR3 loop: CASSSLTGRYTEAFF. CDR3 coding DNA: TGTGCCAGCAGTTCTTTAACAGGGAGGTACACTGAAGCTTTCTTT. The chain recombines TRBV27 with TRBJ1-1; D might be TRBD1 (6 bases). Germline assignment: CDR1 MNHEY and CDR2 SMNVEV (reference sequence). The CDR3 is made up of 15 amino acids. With 4 bases removed from V and 3 bases from J, the gap between germline ends came to 15 bases.

This clonotype came up many times. This rearrangement joins TRBV24-1 to TRBJ2-5, with D perhaps given as TRBD1 or TRBD2 (5 bases each). The CDR3 length is 12 residues. The germline V gene has CDR1 KGHDR and CDR2 SFDVKD. Trimming left V 4 bases short and J 6 bases short, with 8 bases between. The CDR3 loop reads CATSDLGQTQYF. The CDR3 DNA follows: TGTGCCACCAGTGACTTGGGACAGACCCAGTACTTC.

This clonotype was detected only a few times. The V call is TRBV6-1, the J call TRBJ1-5, with a possible D match to TRBD1 (5 bases). This CDR3 comprises 15 residues. Germline V gene lookup returns CDR1 MNHNS and CDR2 SASEGT. Trimming removed 6 bases from V and 3 bases from J, with 15 bases in between. The CDR3 coding sequence is TGTGCCAGCAGGCCACCGGGACGACTCAATCAGCCCCAGCATTTT. Translated: CASRPPGRLNQPQHF.

The genes are TRBV12-3 or TRBV12-4 and TRBJ1-5, with a possible D match to TRBD1 (5 bases). With 6 bases removed from V and 0 bases from J, the gap between germline ends came to 9 bases. This CDR3 contains 14 residues. The CDR3 nucleotides read TGTGCCAGCAGATCGACAGCTAGCAATCAGCCCCAGCATTTT. This codes for CASRSTASNQPQHF.

This clonotype was seen at least ten times. J is TRBJ2-7 and V is TRBV27, with 9 bases lining up with TRBD1. This CDR3 is built from 15 residues. Germline-derived CDR1 and CDR2 are MNHEY and SMNVEV (reference sequence). V lost 6 bases, J lost 7 bases, and 13 bases stayed unmatched. CDR3 in DNA: TGTGCCAGCAGAACTCCGGGACAGGGAGTGGTTGAGCAGTACTTC. Its protein product is CASRTPGQGVVEQYF.

This chain connects TRBV12-3 or TRBV12-4 to TRBJ2-7; 10 bases are a match to TRBD2. Trimming removed 6 bases from V and 1 base from J; junction bases left unmatched: 9. The CDR3 totals 16 residues. Here the CDR3 reads CASSASGGARSYEQYF. CDR3 bases: TGTGCCAGCAGCGCAAGCGGGGGGGCGAGGTCCTACGAGCAGTACTTC.

This clonotype occurred many times. The chain has TRBV3-1 and TRBJ1-1; weak D call: TRBD1 (6 bases). The V and J ends lost 5 bases and 5 bases respectively, with 12 bases between them. In germline, CDR1 is LGHDT, CDR2 YNNKEL (reference sequence). This CDR3 is 13 amino acids long. This CDR3 is CASSFGQSTEAFF. The CDR3 DNA reads as TGTGCCAGCAGCTTTGGACAGTCTACTGAAGCTTTCTTT.

At least ten counts were recorded for this clonotype. The V and J genes are TRBV11-2 and TRBJ2-6; D call uncertain. V gave up 4 bases and J gave up 0 bases, with 7 bases separating them. CDR3 size: 15 residues. Germline loops: CDR1 SGHAT, CDR2 FQNNGV. CDR3 protein: CASSSTISGANVLTF. The CDR3 nucleotides are TGTGCCAGCAGCTCGACAATCTCTGGGGCCAACGTCCTGACTTTC.

V usage is TRBV2 and J usage is TRBJ1-2; no definite D call. V gave up 3 bases and J gave up 3 bases, with 14 bases separating them. CDR1 and CDR2 (germline): SNHLY, FYNNEI. The CDR3 totals 15 residues. The CDR3 DNA is TGTGCCAGCAGTGATGACGGTGGTCTGGACTATGGCTACACCTTC. Translation gives CASSDDGGLDYGYTF.

This clonotype was seen repeatedly, ten times or more. The chain is built from TRBV28 and TRBJ2-2, with 10 bases identical to TRBD1. Looked up from germline, CDR1 is MDHEN and CDR2 is SYDVKM. Trimming at V came to 5 bases and at J to 6 bases, leaving 6 bases not matched to a gene. This CDR3 spans 15 amino acids. CDR3 in DNA: TGTGCCAGCAGTGTCCCCGGGACAGGGGCCGGGGAGCTGTTTTTT. It specifies CASSVPGTGAGELFF.

This chain uses TRBV11-2 with TRBJ2-7, with 15 bases fitting TRBD2. Trimming removed 3 bases from V and 7 bases from J; junction bases left unmatched: 10. The CDR3 has 17 residues. The V gene's germline CDR1 is SGHAT and CDR2 FQNNGV. In DNA, the CDR3 is TGTGCCAGCAGCTTCGGACTAGCGGGAGGGCCCGGTGGAGAGCAGTACTTC. Translating gives CASSFGLAGGPGGEQYF.

This clonotype has a count of ten or more. This chain uses TRBV11-2 with TRBJ1-3; D is perhaps TRBD1 (5 bases). CDR1 SGHAT and CDR2 FQNNGV come from the germline V gene. CDR3 length: 16 residues. V dropped 4 bases and J dropped 0 bases, with 13 bases sitting between them. CDR3 in DNA: TGTGCCAGCAGCTCCCGGGACGCTGTCTCTGGAAACACCATATATTTT. Translation gives CASSSRDAVSGNTIYF.

This clonotype was counted ten times or more. CDR3 coding DNA: TGTGCCAGCTCAATGGACAGGACTGAAGCTTTCTTT. Residues: CASSMDRTEAFF. The rearrangement links TRBV18 to TRBJ1-1; 7 nucleotides agree with TRBD1. With V trimmed by 5 bases and J by 5 bases, 2 bases remained unmatched. The CDR3 loop spans 12 amino acids. Germline CDR1 reads KGHSH; CDR2 reads LQKENI.

This clonotype was recorded many times. V and J are TRBV19 and TRBJ2-7; D not resolved. Trimming shortened V by 10 bases and J by 0 bases, and 16 bases separated the two germline ends. This CDR3 has 14 amino acids. CDR1 and CDR2 (germline): LNHDA, SQIVND (reference sequence). Here the CDR3 DNA reads TGTGCCACCAGAGAGGAGCCAGGCTCCTACGAGCAGTACTTC. This sequence encodes CATREEPGSYEQYF.

The genes are TRBV29-1 and TRBJ2-7; D not certain. The CDR3 extends over 12 amino acids. CDR1 and CDR2 (germline): SQVTM, ANQGSEA. V lost 0 bases and J 9 bases, leaving 12 bases between the germline ends. In nucleotides, the CDR3 is TGCAGCGTTGAAGATCTTCCGTCGAGGCAGTACTTC. Translation gives CSVEDLPSRQYF.

This clonotype was recorded many times. The V and J genes are TRBV24-1 and TRBJ2-5, with D possibly TRBD2 on 6 matching bases. V was clipped by 9 bases and J by 5 bases, with 12 bases between them. The germline V gene encodes CDR1 KGHDR and CDR2 SFDVKD. The CDR3 extends over 12 amino acids. CDR3 protein: CATRDGGETQYF. In DNA form, the CDR3 reads TGTGCCACCCGGGATGGGGGGGAGACCCAGTACTTC.

The chain is built from TRBV6-1 and TRBJ2-5; 10 bases map to TRBD1. Trimming took 6 bases from V and 0 from J; bases not matched to a gene: 7. Looked up from germline, CDR1 is MNHNS and CDR2 is SASEGT. The CDR3 extends over 16 amino acids. The CDR3 coding sequence is TGTGCCAGCAGAACATCGGGACAGGGGTACCAAGAGACCCAGTACTTC. It translates to CASRTSGQGYQETQYF.

This clonotype was found many times. The gene calls are TRBV25-1 and TRBJ2-7; TRBD1 matches 7 bases. Germline CDR1 MGHDK, CDR2 SYGVNS. There are 12 residues in the CDR3. J was trimmed by 3 bases and V by 10 bases; bases with no gene match: 6. This CDR3 is CATSGQYYEQYF. In nucleotides, the CDR3 is TGTGCCACCTCGGGACAGTACTACGAGCAGTACTTC.

This sequence joins TRBV12-3 or TRBV12-4 and TRBJ2-7, with D hard to call. V was pared by 4 bases and J by 7 bases, with 11 bases between. The CDR3 is 12 residues long. Written as DNA, the CDR3 is TGTGCCAGCAGTTCGCTTCCTAGTGAGCAGTACTTC. It is translated as CASSSLPSEQYF.

This clonotype was seen more than once but under ten times. V gene TRBV11-2 combines with J gene TRBJ1-1; 8 positions match TRBD1. The CDR3 has 15 amino acids. Trimming took 5 bases from V and 1 from J; bases not matched to a gene: 6. Germline assignment: CDR1 SGHAT and CDR2 FQNNGV. CDR3 nucleotide sequence: TGTGCCAGCAGCCTCCCCGGACAGGGGAACACTGAAGCTTTCTTT. As protein: CASSLPGQGNTEAFF.